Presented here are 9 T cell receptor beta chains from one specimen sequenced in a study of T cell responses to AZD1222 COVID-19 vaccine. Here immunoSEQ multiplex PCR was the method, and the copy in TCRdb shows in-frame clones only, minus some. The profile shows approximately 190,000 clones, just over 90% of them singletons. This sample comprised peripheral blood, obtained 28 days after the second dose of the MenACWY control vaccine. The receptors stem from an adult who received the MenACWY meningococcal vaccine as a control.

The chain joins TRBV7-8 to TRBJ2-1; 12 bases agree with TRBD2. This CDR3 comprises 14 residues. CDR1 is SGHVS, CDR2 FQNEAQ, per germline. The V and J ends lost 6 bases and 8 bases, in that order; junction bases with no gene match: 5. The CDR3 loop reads CASRWGTSGYEQFF. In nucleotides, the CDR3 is TGTGCCAGCAGATGGGGGACTAGCGGGTATGAGCAGTTCTTC.

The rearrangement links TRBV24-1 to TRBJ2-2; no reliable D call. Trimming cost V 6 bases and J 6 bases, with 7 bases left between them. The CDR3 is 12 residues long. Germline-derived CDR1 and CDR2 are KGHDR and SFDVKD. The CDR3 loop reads CATSRWPGELFF. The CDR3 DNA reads TGTGCCACCAGTAGATGGCCCGGGGAGCTGTTTTTT.

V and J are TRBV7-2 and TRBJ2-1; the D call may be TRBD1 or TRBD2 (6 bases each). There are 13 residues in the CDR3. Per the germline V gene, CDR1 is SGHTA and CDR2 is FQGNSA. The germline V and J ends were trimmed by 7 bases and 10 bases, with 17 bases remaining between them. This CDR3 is CASNPNLGGEQFF. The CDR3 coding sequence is TGTGCCAGCAACCCCAATCTCGGGGGCGAGCAGTTCTTC.

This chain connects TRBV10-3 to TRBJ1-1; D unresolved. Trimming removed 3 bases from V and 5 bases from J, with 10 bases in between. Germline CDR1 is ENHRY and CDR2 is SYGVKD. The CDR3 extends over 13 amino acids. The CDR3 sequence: CAISDARGTEAFF. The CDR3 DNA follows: TGTGCCATCAGTGACGCAAGAGGAACTGAAGCTTTCTTT.

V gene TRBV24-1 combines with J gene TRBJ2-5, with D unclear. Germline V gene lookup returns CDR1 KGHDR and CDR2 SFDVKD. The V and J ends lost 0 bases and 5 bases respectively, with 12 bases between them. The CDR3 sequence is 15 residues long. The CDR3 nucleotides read TGTGCCACCAGTGATTTGTGGGGAATTGACGAGACCCAGTACTTC. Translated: CATSDLWGIDETQYF.

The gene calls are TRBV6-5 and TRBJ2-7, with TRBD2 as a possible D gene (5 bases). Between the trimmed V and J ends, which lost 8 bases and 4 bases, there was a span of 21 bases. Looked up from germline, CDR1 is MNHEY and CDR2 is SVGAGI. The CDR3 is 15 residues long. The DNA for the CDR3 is TGTGCCAGCGCCTCCCAGCGGCAGACCCTTTACGAGCAGTACTTC. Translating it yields CASASQRQTLYEQYF.

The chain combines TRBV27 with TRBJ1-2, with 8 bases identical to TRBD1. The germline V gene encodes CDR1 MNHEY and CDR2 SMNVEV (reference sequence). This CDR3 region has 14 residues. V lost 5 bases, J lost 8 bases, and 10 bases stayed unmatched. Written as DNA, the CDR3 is TGTGCCAGCAGTACCGGGACAGGAAGGATCGGCTACACCTTC. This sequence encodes CASSTGTGRIGYTF.

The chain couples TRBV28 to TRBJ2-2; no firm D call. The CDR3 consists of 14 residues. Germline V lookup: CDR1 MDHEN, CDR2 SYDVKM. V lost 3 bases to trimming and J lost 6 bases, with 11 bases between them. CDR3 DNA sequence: TGTGCCAGCAGTTTCCTAGGCAGGTCCGGGGAGCTGTTTTTT. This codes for CASSFLGRSGELFF.

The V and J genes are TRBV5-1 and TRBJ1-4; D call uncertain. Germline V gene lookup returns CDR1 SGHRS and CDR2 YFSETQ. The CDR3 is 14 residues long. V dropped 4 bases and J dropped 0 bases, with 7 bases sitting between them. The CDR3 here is CASSPATTNEKLFF. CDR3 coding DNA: TGCGCCAGCAGCCCGGCTACAACTAATGAAAAACTGTTTTTT.